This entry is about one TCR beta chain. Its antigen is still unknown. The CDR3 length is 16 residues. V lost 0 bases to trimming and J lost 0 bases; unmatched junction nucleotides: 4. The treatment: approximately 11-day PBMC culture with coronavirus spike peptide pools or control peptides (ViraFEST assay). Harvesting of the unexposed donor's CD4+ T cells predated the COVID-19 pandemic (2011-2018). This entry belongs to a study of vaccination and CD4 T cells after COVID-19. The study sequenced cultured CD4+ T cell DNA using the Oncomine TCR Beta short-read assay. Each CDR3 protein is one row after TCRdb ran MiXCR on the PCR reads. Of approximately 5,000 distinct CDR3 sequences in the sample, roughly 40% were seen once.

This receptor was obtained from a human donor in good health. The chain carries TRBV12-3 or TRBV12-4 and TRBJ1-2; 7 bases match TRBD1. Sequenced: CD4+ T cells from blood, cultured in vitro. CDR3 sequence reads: CASSLAGQHPNYGYTF. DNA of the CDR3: TGTGCCAGCAGTTTAGCGGGACAGCATCCTAACTATGGCTACACCTTC.